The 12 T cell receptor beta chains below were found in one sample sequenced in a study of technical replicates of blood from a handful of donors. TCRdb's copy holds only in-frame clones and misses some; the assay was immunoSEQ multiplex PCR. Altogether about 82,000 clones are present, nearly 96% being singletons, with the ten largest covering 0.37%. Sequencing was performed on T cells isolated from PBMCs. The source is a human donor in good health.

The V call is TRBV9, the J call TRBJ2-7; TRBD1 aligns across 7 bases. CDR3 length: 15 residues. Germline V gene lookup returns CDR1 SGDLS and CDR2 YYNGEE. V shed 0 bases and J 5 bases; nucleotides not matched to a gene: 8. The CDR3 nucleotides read TGTGCCAGCAGCGTAGAAGGGACAGAGACCGACGAGCAGTACTTC. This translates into CASSVEGTETDEQYF.

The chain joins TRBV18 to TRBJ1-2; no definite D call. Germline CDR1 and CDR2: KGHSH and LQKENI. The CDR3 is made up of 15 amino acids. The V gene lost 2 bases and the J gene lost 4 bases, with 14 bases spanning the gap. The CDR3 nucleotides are TGTGCCAGCTCACCAGGAGGGAACAGCGGCTATGGCTACACCTTC. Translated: CASSPGGNSGYGYTF.

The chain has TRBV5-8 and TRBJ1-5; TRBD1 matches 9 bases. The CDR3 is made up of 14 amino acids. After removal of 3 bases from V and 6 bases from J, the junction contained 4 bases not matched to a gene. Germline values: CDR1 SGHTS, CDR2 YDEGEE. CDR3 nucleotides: TGTGCCAGCAGCTGGGGGACAGGGTTTCAGCCCCAGCATTTT. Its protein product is CASSWGTGFQPQHF.

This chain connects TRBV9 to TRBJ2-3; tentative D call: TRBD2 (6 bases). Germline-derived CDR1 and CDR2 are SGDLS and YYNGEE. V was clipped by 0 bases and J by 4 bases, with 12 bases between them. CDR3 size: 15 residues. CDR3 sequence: CASSVAGVGPDTQYF. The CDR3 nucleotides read TGTGCCAGCAGCGTAGCGGGAGTGGGCCCAGATACGCAGTATTTT.

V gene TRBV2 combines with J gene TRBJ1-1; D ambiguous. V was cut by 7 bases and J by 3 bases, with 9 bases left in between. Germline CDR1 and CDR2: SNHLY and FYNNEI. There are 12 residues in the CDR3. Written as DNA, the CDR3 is TGTGCCAGCACCATCTTAGACACTGAAGCTTTCTTT. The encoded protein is CASTILDTEAFF.

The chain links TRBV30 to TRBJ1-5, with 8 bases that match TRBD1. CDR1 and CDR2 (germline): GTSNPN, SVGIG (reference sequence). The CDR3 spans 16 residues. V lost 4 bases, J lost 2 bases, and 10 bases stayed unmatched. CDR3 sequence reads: CAWNGQGFRGNQPQHF. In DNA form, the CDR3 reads TGTGCCTGGAACGGACAGGGCTTTAGAGGCAATCAGCCCCAGCATTTT. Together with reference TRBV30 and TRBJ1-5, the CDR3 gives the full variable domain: SQTIHQWPATLVQPVGSPLSLECTVEGTSNPNLYWYRQAAGRGLQLLFYSVGIGQISSEVPQNLSASRPQDRQFILSSKKLLLSDSGFYLCAWNGQGFRGNQPQHFGDGTRLSIL.

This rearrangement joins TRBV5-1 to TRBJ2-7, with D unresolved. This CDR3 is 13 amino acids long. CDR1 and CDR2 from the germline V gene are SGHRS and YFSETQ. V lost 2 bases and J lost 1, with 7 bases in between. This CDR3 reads CASSFGSSYEQYF. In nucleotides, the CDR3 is TGCGCCAGCAGCTTTGGCTCTTCCTACGAGCAGTACTTC.

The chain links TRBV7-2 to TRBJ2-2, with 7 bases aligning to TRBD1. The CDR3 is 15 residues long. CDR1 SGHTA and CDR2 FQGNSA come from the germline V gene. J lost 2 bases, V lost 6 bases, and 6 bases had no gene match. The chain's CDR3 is CASRVTGVNTGELFF. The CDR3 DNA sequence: TGTGCCAGCAGGGTAACAGGGGTAAACACCGGGGAGCTGTTTTTT.

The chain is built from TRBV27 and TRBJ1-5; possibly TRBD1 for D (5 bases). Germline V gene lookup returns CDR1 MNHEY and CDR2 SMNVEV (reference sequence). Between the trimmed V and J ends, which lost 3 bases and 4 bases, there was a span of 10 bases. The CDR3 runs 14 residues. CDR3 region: CASSFRTPNQPQHF. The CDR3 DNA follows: TGTGCCAGCAGTTTCCGGACACCAAATCAGCCCCAGCATTTT.

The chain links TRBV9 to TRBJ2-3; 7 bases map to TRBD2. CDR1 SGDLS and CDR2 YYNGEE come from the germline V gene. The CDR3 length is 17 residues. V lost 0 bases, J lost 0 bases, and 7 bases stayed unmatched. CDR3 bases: TGTGCCAGCAGCGTAGCTCGCCAACTAGCGAGCACAGATACGCAGTATTTT. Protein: CASSVARQLASTDTQYF.

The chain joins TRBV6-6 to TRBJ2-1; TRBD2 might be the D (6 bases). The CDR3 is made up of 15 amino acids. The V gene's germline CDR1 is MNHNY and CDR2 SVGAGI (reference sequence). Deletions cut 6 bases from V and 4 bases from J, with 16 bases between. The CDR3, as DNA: TGTGCCAGCAGGGGTAGCGGAGACTATTACAATGAGCAGTTCTTC. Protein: CASRGSGDYYNEQFF.

CDR3 sequence: CAWSVGAGGNTIYF. The CDR3 DNA follows: TGTGCCTGGAGTGTAGGGGCAGGCGGAAACACCATATATTTT. The V call is TRBV30, the J call TRBJ1-3; TRBD1 might be the D (5 bases). Germline CDR1 reads GTSNPN; CDR2 reads SVGIG (reference sequence). Trimming took 0 bases from V and 4 from J, leaving 10 bases between them. The CDR3 totals 14 residues.